The next 2 T cell receptor beta chains were all read from a single sample in a study of tumor-infiltrating lymphocytes in glioblastoma multiforme. Multiple V-beta primers and a C-beta primer amplified TCRB from RNA. TCRdb called the multiplex PCR reads again in MiXCR, with one record for every CDR3 protein. The sample yields just under 9,500 distinct CDR3 sequences, 70% to 80% seen once. The sample taken for sequencing was brain tumor tissue. These receptors all stem from a male donor with glioblastoma.

The chain recombines TRBV6-1 with TRBJ2-3, with 9 bases that match TRBD2. The CDR3 is made up of 15 amino acids. Germline trimming cut 9 bases from V and 5 bases from J; bases unmatched to any gene: 12. Germline loops: CDR1 MNHNS, CDR2 SASEGT. The CDR3 spells CARKDSGRTLDTQYF. The CDR3 coding sequence is TGTGCCAGAAAAGATAGCGGGAGAACCCTAGATACGCAGTATTTT.

Notes on this clonotype: One end of the junction fails to match germline, which may point to a read error. The CDR3 DNA reads TGCAGTGCTCTTATCGACATAAGCTCAGATAAGCAGTATTTC. The encoded protein is CSALIDISSDKQYF. The rearrangement links TRBV20-1 to TRBJ2-3; D unresolved. Germline V gives CDR1 DFQATT, CDR2 SNEGSKA (reference sequence). The CDR3 extends over 14 amino acids.